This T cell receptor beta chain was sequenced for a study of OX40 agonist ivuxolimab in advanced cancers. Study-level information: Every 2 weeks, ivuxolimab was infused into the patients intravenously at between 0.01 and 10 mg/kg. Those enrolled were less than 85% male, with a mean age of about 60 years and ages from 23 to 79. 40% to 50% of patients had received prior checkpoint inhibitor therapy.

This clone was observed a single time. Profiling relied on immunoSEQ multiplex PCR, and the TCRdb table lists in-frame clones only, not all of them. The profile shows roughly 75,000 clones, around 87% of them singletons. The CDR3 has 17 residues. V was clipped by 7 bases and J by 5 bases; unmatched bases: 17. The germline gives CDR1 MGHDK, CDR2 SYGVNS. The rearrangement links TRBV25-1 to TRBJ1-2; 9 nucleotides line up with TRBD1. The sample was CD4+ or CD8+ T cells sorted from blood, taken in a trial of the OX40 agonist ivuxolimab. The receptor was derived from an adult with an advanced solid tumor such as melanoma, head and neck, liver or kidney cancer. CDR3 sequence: CASIESRDRAGEYGYTF. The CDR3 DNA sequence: TGTGCCAGCATAGAGTCCCGGGACAGGGCCGGGGAGTATGGCTACACCTTC.